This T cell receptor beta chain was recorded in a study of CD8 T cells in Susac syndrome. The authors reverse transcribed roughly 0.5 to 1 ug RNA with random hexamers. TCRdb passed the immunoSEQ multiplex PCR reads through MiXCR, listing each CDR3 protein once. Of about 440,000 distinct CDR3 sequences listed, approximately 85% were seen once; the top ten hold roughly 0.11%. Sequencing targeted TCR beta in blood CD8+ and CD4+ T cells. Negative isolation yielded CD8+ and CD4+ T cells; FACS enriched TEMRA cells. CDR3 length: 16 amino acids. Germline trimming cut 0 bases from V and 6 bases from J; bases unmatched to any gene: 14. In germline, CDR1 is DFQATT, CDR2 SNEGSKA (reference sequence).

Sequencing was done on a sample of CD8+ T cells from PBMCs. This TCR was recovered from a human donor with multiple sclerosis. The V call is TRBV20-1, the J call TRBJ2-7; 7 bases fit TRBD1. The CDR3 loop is CSARDVGGPNVGEQYF. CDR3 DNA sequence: TGCAGTGCTAGAGATGTAGGGGGCCCGAACGTGGGCGAGCAGTACTTC.